This T cell receptor (beta chain) was profiled in a study of blood T cell repertoires in COVID-19. Original processing notes: How many nucleated cells were present was estimated from reference gene primer amplification. Data came from immunoSEQ multiplex PCR; TCRdb stores just in-frame clones and leaves some out. V and J calls and clone size are those listed in that table; D and trimming were worked out from the DNA. The sample carries over 30,000 clones, roughly 75% recorded once. Input material: peripheral blood. The TCR comes from an elderly man with active or convalescent COVID-19.

The CDR3 coding sequence is TGTGCCAGCAGTGAGAGGACTAGCGGACCTAGCACAGATACGCAGTATTTT. It encodes CASSERTSGPSTDTQYF. The chain is built from TRBV6-1 and TRBJ2-3, with 10 nucleotides matching TRBD2. Germline values: CDR1 MNHNS, CDR2 SASEGT. The CDR3 loop spans 17 amino acids. The junction had 6 bases not matched to a gene; V was cut back by 3 bases and J by 0 bases.